This T cell receptor beta chain was sequenced for a study of early stage breast cancer tumors. Study in general: Invasive lobular carcinomas made up about 30% of the 12 ER+/PR+/HER2- tumors. Regarding the study as a whole: Comparing each tissue with blood distinguished tumor from normal in most of the 16 patients.

Regarding this clone: Its antigen remains unidentified.

TCRdb's copy holds only in-frame clones and misses some; the assay was immunoSEQ multiplex PCR. The sample shows around 30,000 clones, roughly four fifths of them seen only once. This CDR3 contains 21 residues. The TCR comes from a person aged 25 to 45 with breast cancer. The chain carries TRBV21-1 and TRBJ2-7; TRBD2, the table's D call, was not compared with the DNA. TRBV21-1 counts as a pseudogene. The sequencing sample was made of breast tumor tissue. In DNA, the CDR3 is TGTGCCAGCAGCGAAGAACCTTTGATCCTTGGGACTAGCGGGAGTGAGGATGAGCAGTACTTC. Amino acid sequence: CASSEEPLILGTSGSEDEQYF.